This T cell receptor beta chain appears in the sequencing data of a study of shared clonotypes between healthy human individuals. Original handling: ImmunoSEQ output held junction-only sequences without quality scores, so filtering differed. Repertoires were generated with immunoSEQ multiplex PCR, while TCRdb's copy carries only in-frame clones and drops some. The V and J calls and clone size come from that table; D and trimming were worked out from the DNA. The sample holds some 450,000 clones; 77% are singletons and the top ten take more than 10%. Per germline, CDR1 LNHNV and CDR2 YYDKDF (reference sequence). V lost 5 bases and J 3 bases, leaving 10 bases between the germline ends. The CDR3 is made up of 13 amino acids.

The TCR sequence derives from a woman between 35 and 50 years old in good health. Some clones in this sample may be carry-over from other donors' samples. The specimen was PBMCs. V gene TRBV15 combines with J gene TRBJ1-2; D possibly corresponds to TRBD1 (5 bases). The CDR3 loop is CATSAWGDYGYTF. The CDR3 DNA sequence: TGTGCCACCAGCGCCTGGGGGGACTATGGCTACACCTTC.